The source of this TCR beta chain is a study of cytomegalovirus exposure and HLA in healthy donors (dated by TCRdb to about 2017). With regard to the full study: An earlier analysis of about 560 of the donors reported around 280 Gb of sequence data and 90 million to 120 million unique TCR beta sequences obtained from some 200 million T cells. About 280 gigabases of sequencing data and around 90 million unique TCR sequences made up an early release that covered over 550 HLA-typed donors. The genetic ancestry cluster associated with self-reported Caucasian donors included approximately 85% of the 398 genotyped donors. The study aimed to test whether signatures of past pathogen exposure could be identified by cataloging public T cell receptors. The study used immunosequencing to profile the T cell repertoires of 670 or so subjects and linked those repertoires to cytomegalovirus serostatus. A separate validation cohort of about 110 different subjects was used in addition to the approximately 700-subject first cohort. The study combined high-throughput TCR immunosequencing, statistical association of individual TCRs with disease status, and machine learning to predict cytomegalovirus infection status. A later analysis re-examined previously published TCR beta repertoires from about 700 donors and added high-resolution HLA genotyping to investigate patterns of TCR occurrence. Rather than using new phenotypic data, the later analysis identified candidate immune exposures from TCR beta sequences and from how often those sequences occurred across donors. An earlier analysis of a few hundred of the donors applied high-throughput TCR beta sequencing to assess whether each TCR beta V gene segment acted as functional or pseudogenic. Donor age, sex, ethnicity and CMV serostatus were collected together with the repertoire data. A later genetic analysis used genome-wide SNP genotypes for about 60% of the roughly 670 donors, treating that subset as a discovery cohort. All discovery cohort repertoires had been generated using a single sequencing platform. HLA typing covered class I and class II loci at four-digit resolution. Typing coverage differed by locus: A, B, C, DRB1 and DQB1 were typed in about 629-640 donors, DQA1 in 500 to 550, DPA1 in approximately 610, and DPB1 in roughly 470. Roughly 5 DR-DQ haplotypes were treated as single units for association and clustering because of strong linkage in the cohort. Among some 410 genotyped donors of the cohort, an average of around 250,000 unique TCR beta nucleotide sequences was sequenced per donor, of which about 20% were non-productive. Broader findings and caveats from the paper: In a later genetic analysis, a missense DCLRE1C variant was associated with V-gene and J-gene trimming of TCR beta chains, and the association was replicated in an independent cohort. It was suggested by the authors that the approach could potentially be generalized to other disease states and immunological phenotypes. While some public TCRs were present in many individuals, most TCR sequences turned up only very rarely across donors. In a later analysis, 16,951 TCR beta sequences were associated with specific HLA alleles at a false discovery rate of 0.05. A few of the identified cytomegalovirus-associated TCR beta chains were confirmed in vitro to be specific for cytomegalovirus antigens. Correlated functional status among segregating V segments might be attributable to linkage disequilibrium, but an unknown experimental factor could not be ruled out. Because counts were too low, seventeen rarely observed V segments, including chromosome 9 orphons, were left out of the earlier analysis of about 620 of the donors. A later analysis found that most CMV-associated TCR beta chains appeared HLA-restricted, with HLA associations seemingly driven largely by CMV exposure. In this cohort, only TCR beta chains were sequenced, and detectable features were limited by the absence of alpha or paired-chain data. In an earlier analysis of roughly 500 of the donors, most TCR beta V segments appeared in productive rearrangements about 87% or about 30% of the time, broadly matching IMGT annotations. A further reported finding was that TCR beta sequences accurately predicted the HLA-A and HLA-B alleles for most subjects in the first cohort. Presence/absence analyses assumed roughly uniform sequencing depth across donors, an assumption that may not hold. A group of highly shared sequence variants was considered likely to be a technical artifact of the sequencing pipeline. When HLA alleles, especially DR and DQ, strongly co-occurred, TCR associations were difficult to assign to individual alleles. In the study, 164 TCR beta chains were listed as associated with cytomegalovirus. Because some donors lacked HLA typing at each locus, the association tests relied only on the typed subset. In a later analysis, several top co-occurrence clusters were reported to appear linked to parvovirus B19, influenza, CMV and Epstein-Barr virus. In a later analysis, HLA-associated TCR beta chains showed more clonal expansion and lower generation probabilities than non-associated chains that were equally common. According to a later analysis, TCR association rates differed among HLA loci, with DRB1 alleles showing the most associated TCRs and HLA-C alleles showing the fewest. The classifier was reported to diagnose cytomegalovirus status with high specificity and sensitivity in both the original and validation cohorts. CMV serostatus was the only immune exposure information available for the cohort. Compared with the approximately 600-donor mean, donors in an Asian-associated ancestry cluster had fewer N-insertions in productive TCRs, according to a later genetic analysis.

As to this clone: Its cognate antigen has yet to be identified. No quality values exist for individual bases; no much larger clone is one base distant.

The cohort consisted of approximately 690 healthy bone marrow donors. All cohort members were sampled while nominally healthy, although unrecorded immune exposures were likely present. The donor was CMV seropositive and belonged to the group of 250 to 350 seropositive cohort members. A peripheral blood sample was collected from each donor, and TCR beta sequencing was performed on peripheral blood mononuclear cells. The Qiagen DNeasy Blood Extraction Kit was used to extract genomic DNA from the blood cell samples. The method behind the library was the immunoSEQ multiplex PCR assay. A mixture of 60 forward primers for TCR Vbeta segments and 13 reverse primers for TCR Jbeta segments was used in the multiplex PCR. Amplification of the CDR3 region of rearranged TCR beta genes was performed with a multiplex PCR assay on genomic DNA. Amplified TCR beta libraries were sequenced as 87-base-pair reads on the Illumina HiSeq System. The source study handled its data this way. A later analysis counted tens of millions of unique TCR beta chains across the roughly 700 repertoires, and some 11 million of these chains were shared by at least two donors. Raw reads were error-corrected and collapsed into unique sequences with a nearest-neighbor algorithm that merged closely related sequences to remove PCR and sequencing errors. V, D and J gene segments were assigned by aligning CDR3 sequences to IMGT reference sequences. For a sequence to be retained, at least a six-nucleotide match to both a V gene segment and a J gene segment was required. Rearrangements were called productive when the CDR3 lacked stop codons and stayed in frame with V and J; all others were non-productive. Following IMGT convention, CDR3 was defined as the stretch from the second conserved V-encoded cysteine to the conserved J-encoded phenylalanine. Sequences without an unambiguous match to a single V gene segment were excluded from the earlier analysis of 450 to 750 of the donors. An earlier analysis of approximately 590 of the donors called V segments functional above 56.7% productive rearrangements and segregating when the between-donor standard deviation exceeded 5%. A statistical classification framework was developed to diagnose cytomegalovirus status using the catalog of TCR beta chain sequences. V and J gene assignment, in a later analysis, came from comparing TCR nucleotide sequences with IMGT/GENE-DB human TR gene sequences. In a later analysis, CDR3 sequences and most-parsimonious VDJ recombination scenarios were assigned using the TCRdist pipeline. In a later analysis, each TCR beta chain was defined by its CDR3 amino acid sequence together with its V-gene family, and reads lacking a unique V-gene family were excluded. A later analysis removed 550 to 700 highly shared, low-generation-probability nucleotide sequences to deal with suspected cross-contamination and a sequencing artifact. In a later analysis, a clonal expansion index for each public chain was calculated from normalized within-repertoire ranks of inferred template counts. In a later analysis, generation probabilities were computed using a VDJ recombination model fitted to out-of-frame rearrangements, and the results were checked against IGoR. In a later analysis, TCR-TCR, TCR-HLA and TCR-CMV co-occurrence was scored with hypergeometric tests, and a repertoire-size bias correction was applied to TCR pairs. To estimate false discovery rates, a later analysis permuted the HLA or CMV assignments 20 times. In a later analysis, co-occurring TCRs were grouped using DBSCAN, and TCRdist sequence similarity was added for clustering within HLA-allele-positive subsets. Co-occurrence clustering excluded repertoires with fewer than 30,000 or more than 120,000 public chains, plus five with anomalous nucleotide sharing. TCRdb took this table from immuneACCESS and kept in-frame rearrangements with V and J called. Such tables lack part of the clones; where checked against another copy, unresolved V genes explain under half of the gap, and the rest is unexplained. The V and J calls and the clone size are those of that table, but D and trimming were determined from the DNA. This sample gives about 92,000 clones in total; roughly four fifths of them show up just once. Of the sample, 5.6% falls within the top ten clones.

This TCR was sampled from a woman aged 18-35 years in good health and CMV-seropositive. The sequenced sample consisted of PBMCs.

The CDR3 is CASSHDQAVGYTF. The base sequence is TGTGCCAGCAGCCACGATCAGGCAGTTGGCTACACCTTC. The V and J genes are TRBV7-9 and TRBJ1-2; no D segment can be confidently identified. Based on the germline V gene (reference sequence), the CDR1 and CDR2 sequences are SEHNR and FQNEAQ. The CDR3 has 13 amino acids, counting the end cysteine and phenylalanine. Kept here is only the CDR3 DNA, which spans 39 bases and is read in frame from base 1. The junction shows trimming of 5 bases on V and 7 bases on J, plus 14 bases between the germline ends.